The T cell receptor beta chain described here comes from a study of cytomegalovirus exposure and HLA in healthy donors. Researchers ran the PCR with 60 Vbeta and 13 Jbeta primers. TCRdb's copy holds only in-frame clones and misses some; the assay was immunoSEQ multiplex PCR. The sample has about 92,000 clones, 81% seen once. Sample: PBMCs. The TCR was taken from a girl aged 2-9 years in good health and CMV-seropositive.

CDR3 nucleotides: TGCAGTGCTAGAGATCAAACGCAGTATTTT. Translation: CSARDQTQYF. The rearrangement joins TRBV20-1 to TRBJ2-3, with D hard to call. The CDR3 is 10 residues long. V was trimmed by 0 bases and J by 9 bases, leaving 4 bases between them. Per germline, CDR1 DFQATT and CDR2 SNEGSKA (reference sequence).